Reported below is one TCR beta chain. Clones were sequenced by immunoSEQ multiplex PCR, and TCRdb holds only the in-frame ones, with some missing. Found here are about 38,000 clones, approximately 90% of them singletons; the top ten hold 0.3% to 0.45%. CDR3 length: 12 residues. Germline CDR1 and CDR2: MDHEN and SYDVKM. Trimming stripped 3 bases from V and 8 bases from J, with 10 bases between. This sample was included in a study of T cell changes during pregnancy in multiple sclerosis. J is TRBJ1-2 and V is TRBV28; D is possibly TRBD1 (5 bases). This sample comprised CD4+ T cells from peripheral blood mononuclear cells, obtained in the third trimester of pregnancy. This clonotype originated in a female donor in good health, enrolled as a control in a pregnancy study. CDR3 DNA sequence: TGTGCCAGCAGTTTGCCAGGGCAAGGCTACACCTTC. It is translated as CASSLPGQGYTF.